This T cell receptor beta chain was found in a study of radiotherapy plus CTLA-4 blockade in lung cancer. Produced via immunoSEQ multiplex PCR; TCRdb's table is partial and in-frame only. The profile shows approximately 94,000 clones, about four fifths of them singletons. Trimming left V 4 bases short and J 4 bases short, with 13 bases between. Germline assignment: CDR1 KGHSH and CDR2 LQKENI. There are 14 residues in the CDR3. The V and J genes are TRBV18 and TRBJ1-1, with a weak D call TRBD1 (6 bases). This clonotype originated in a human donor with non-small cell lung cancer that progressed on radiotherapy plus ipilimumab. This specimen consisted of peripheral blood, obtained from a patient treated with radiotherapy plus ipilimumab. Written as DNA, the CDR3 is TGTGCCAGCTCACAGCAACAGGGCGGCACTGAAGCTTTCTTT. Translating gives CASSQQQGGTEAFF.